This TCR beta chain is drawn from a study of T-cell memory formation after mild COVID-19. In the study overall: TCR clusters largely stayed donor specific.

The V and J ends lost 6 bases and 5 bases, in that order; junction bases with no gene match: 4. The CDR3 runs to 13 residues. Germline lookup yields CDR1 SQVTM and CDR2 ANQGSEA. A single record per CDR3 protein comes from TCRdb applying MiXCR to the 5' RACE reads. This sample yields roughly 150,000 distinct CDR3 sequences, of which roughly 14% are seen a single time; around 14% belongs to the top ten. General study points: Among clones contracting day 15 to 85, CD4/CD8 was balanced, whereas later expanders leaned CD4+. Chiefly within CM and EM were the contracting CD4+ clones; CD8+ ones were within EMRA.

This clonotype was counted only a few times. Its specificity is unknown. The sequenced sample was PBMCs or a T cell subset sorted from them (not recorded which). The chain is built from TRBV29-1 and TRBJ2-7, with 13 bases lining up with TRBD2. The receptor comes from an adult woman who had mild COVID-19 (a few samples of this study predate the infection). Cell type and time point are not known. The CDR3 region has the DNA TGCAGCGTACTCGGACTAGCGGGAGACGAGCAGTACTTC. This gives the protein CSVLGLAGDEQYF.